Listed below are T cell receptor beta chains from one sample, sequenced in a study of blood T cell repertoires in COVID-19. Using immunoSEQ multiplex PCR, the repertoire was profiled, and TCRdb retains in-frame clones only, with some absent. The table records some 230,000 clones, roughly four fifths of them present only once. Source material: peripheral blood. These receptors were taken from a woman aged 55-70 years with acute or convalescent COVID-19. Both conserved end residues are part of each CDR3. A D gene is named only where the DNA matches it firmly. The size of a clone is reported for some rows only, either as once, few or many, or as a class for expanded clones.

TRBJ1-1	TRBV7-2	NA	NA	TGTGCCAGCAGCTTAGCAGCGGGTGCGGGCACTGAAGCTTTCTTT	CASSLAAGAGTEAFF
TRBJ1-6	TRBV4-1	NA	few	TGCGCCAGCAGCCACCCAGGACAGCCTAATTCACCCCTCCACTTT	CASSHPGQPNSPLHF
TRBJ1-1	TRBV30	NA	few	TGTGCCTGGAGTGTAGCCGGTGAAGCTTTCTTT	CAWSVAGEAFF
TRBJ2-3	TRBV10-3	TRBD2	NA	TGTGCCATCAGTGAGAATAGCGGGGGGAGCACAGATACGCAGTATTTT	CAISENSGGSTDTQYF
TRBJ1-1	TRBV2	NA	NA	TGTGCCAGCAATAGGCAGGGAAACACTGAAGCTTTCTTT	CASNRQGNTEAFF
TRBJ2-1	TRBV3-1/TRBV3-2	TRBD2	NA	TGTGCCAGCAGCCAAGAGAGGTCGCGGGGGGGCCCCGAGCAGTTCTTC	CASSQERSRGGPEQFF
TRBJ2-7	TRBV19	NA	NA	TGTGCCAGTAGTGACTACTACGAGCAGTACTTC	CASSDYYEQYF
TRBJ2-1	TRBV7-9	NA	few	TGTGCCAGCAGCTCGCCGATTTCCGGGGGGCCGGGGAATGAGCAGTTCTTC	CASSSPISGGPGNEQFF
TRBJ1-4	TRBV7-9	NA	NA	TGTGCCAGCAGCTTAGTTCGTCAGAATAATGAAAAACTGTTTTTT	CASSLVRQNNEKLFF
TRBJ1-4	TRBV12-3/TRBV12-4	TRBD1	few	TGTGCCAGCCGGGACAGGAGTAATGAAAAACTGTTTTTT	CASRDRSNEKLFF
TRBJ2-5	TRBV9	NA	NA	TGTGCCAGCAGCGTAGCTGGAGGGCAAGAGACCCAGTACTTC	CASSVAGGQETQYF
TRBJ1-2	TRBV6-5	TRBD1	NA	TGTGCCAGCAGGGGGACAGTCTATGGCTACACCTTC	CASRGTVYGYTF
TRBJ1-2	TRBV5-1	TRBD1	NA	TGCGCCAGCAGAGAAGACAGGGATTACTATGGCTACACCTTC	CASREDRDYYGYTF
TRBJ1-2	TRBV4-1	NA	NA	TGCGCCAGCAGCCAAGAAACATGGGCAACTCCGCTCTATGGCTACACCTTC	CASSQETWATPLYGYTF
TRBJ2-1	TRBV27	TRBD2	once	TGTGCCAGCAGTCCAGGACTAGCGGGGGGGTTCGGCTCCTACAATGAGCAGTTCTTC	CASSPGLAGGFGSYNEQFF
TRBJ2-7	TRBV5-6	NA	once	TGTGCCAGCAGCTTCCAGGGTTGGTACGAGCAGTACTTC	CASSFQGWYEQYF
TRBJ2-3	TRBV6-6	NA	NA	TGTGCCAGCAGTTACTCCGGTAACGGGAATACGCAGTATTTT	CASSYSGNGNTQYF
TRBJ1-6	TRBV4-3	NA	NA	TGCGCCAGCAGCGAGAGACAGGCTTCACCCCTCCACTTT	CASSERQASPLHF
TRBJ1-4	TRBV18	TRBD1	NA	TGTGCCAGCTCACCGACCAGGGGGATTGGTGAAAAACTGTTTTTT	CASSPTRGIGEKLFF
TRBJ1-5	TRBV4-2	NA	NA	TGTGCCAGCAGCCAAGGGAGGAGCGGTGGCAATCAGCCCCAGCATTTT	CASSQGRSGGNQPQHF
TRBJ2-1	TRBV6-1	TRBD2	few	TGTGCCAGCAGTGAATGGCCTAGCGGGGGCTCGTACAATGAGCAGTTCTTC	CASSEWPSGGSYNEQFF
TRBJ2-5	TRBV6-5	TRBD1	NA	TGTGCCAGCAGTATAATCCCAGGGGGCGGGGAGACCCAGTACTTC	CASSIIPGGGETQYF
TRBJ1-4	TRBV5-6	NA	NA	TGTGCCAGCAGCTTGGCAGGGCAACCTAATGAAAAACTGTTTTTT	CASSLAGQPNEKLFF
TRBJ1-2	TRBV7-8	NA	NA	TGTGCCAGCAGCTCAGACACCAAAACGGGGGGCTACACCTTC	CASSSDTKTGGYTF
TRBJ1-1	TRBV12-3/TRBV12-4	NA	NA	TGTGCCAGCAGTTTAAGGGGGAGCACTGAAGCTTTCTTT	CASSLRGSTEAFF
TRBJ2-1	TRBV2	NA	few	TGTGCCAGCAGTGAAGTAGGGGTGGCCTACAATGAGCAGTTCTTC	CASSEVGVAYNEQFF
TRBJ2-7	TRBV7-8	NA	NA	TGTGCCAGCCAGGGGACCTCCTCCTACGAGCAGTACTTC	CASQGTSSYEQYF